The 3 T cell receptor beta chains reported below all come from one sample, sequenced in a study of early T cells in non-severe SARS-CoV-2 infection (dated by TCRdb to about 2021). The library relied on 5' RACE. The sample was run on a NextSeq 500. TCRdb reprocessed the public reads (quality trimming at Q25 with fastp, clone calling with MiXCR) and kept in-frame beta chains. Entries that share a CDR3 protein sequence are merged under the most common genes and DNA. This sample comprises 28,000 or so distinct CDR3 sequences, roughly 5.4% of them detected only once. In total, the top ten clones hold roughly 4.1% of the sample. Sample: whole blood. The receptors shown here come from an adult who was a healthcare worker with PCR-confirmed SARS-CoV-2 infection or an uninfected control (not recorded which).

This clonotype was detected ten times or more. The V gene is TRBV5-1, the J gene TRBJ2-3; possibly TRBD1 for D (6 bases). The CDR3 contains 15 residues. V was shortened by 2 bases and J by 0 bases, with 10 bases between the two germline ends. Germline lookup yields CDR1 SGHRS and CDR2 YFSETQ. CDR3 nucleotide sequence: TGCGCCAGCAGCTTAGGACAGACTAGCACAGATACGCAGTATTTT. This gives the protein CASSLGQTSTDTQYF.

There are many counts of this clonotype. The chain employs TRBV29-1 and TRBJ2-3; D possibly corresponds to TRBD2 (5 bases). V dropped 7 bases and J dropped 2 bases, with 13 bases sitting between them. Germline V gene lookup returns CDR1 SQVTM and CDR2 ANQGSEA. CDR3 length: 13 amino acids. DNA for the CDR3: TGCAGCGCAGGAGGCGGATTCACAGATACGCAGTATTTT. As protein: CSAGGGFTDTQYF.

Remarks on this clonotype: A clone one base away is much larger, so this may be a read error. V usage is TRBV6-5 and J usage is TRBJ2-7; D might be TRBD1 (5 bases). The CDR3 contains 15 residues. Germline loops: CDR1 MNHEY, CDR2 SVGAGI. Trimming pared 1 base from V and 4 bases from J, leaving 14 bases between. In DNA, the CDR3 is TGTGCCAGCAGTTACTGTCAGGGTGGGGTATACGAGCAGTACTTC. The encoded protein is CASSYCQGGVYEQYF.